Each of the 10 T cell receptor beta chains below was sequenced from the same sample in a study of radiotherapy plus CTLA-4 blockade in lung cancer. TCRdb's copy holds only in-frame clones and misses some; the assay was immunoSEQ multiplex PCR. The sample has some 90,000 clones, over 80% seen once; the top ten hold 0.82%. Sequencing was performed on peripheral blood, taken from a patient treated with radiotherapy plus ipilimumab. The receptors were gathered from a human donor with non-small cell lung cancer who had stable disease on radiotherapy plus ipilimumab.

The chain carries TRBV29-1 and TRBJ2-1, with 7 bases lining up with TRBD2. Germline values: CDR1 SQVTM, CDR2 ANQGSEA. The CDR3 consists of 12 residues. The CDR3 bases are TGCAGGGGAGGGCCTTCCTACAATGAGCAGTTCTTC. Amino acids: CRGGPSYNEQFF.

The rearrangement joins TRBV5-4 to TRBJ2-1, with a weak D call TRBD2 (6 bases). The V and J ends lost 4 bases and 9 bases respectively, with 23 bases between them. The germline gives CDR1 SGHNT, CDR2 YYREEE (reference sequence). This CDR3 is built from 16 residues. CDR3 nucleotide sequence: TGTGCCAGCAGCCGTGGGGGGAGTTCTAGTCAGGGTGAGCAGTTCTTC. Its protein product is CASSRGGSSSQGEQFF.

This chain joins TRBV9 and TRBJ1-1; D is ambiguous. The CDR3 loop spans 15 amino acids. Germline-derived CDR1 and CDR2 are SGDLS and YYNGEE. Trimming removed 1 base from V and 1 base from J, with 11 bases in between. The CDR3 loop is CASSVTPGGNTEAFF. CDR3 in DNA: TGTGCCAGCAGCGTAACTCCGGGAGGGAACACTGAAGCTTTCTTT.

V and J are TRBV5-6 and TRBJ1-2; tentative D call: TRBD1 (5 bases). CDR1 and CDR2 from the germline V gene are SGHDT and YYEEEE. V was pared by 4 bases and J by 2 bases, with 12 bases between. The CDR3 spans 14 residues. DNA of the CDR3: TGTGCCAGCAGCCCTTTCCAGGGCAACTATGGCTACACCTTC. It specifies CASSPFQGNYGYTF.

The gene calls are TRBV5-4 and TRBJ1-2; D call uncertain. CDR3 length: 16 amino acids. Germline CDR1 and CDR2: SGHNT and YYREEE (reference sequence). V lost 4 bases and J lost 0, with 16 bases in between. CDR3 amino acids: CASSPRSVQANYGYTF. CDR3 bases: TGTGCCAGCAGCCCCCGGTCAGTACAAGCTAACTATGGCTACACCTTC. Together with reference TRBV5-4 and TRBJ1-2, the CDR3 gives the full variable domain: ETGVTQSPTHLIKTRGQQVTLRCSSQSGHNTVSWYQQALGQGPQFIFQYYREEENGRGNFPPRFSGLQFPNYSSELNVNALELDDSALYLCASSPRSVQANYGYTFGSGTRLTVV.

This sequence joins TRBV7-9 and TRBJ2-1; a possible D gene is TRBD2 (7 bases). Germline loops: CDR1 SEHNR, CDR2 FQNEAQ (reference sequence). The CDR3 extends over 13 amino acids. V lost 5 bases and J 14 bases, leaving 19 bases between the germline ends. The DNA for the CDR3 is TGTGCCAGCAGCCCCGGCGGGGGCCTGGGGAAGTTCTTC. Protein sequence: CASSPGGGLGKFF.

This clone was detected a few times. The chain links TRBV28 to TRBJ1-2; TRBD1 aligns across 7 bases. Per the germline V gene, CDR1 is MDHEN and CDR2 is SYDVKM. Trimming at V came to 4 bases and at J to 5 bases, leaving 4 bases not matched to a gene. CDR3 length equals 13 residues. The DNA for the CDR3 is TGTGCCAGCAGTTACCCGACAGGGTATGGCTACACCTTC. This sequence encodes CASSYPTGYGYTF.

The chain employs TRBV7-8 and TRBJ1-5; 9 nucleotides match TRBD1. Germline values: CDR1 SGHVS, CDR2 FQNEAQ. The V gene end was trimmed by 4 bases and the J gene end by 1 base; junction bases not matched to a gene: 5. The CDR3 totals 16 residues. The CDR3 bases are TGTGCCAGCAGCTCCGGGACAGGGTTGAGCAATCAGCCCCAGCATTTT. Translated: CASSSGTGLSNQPQHF.

The chain couples TRBV5-4 to TRBJ2-1; unclear D gene. The germline gives CDR1 SGHNT, CDR2 YYREEE (reference sequence). This CDR3 is 13 amino acids long. Trimming removed 3 bases at V and 3 bases at J, with 7 bases between. Here the CDR3 DNA reads TGTGCCAGCAGCTCCAGGTTCTACAATGAGCAGTTCTTC. Its translation is CASSSRFYNEQFF.

The chain recombines TRBV6-5 with TRBJ2-7; TRBD2 matches 8 bases. The V and J ends lost 6 bases and 2 bases, in that order; junction bases with no gene match: 6. CDR3 length equals 14 residues. Germline values: CDR1 MNHEY, CDR2 SVGAGI. DNA of the CDR3: TGTGCCAGCAGACAAACTAGCGGCACCTACGAGCAGTACTTC. Its translation is CASRQTSGTYEQYF.